The rows below give T cell receptor beta chains drawn from one sample of a study of tumor-infiltrating lymphocytes in primary liver carcinoma. TCRdb reprocessed the multiplex PCR reads with MiXCR, giving one entry per CDR3 protein. The sample shows about 70,000 distinct CDR3 sequences, over 60% of them seen only once. Material for sequencing was liver tumor tissue from sampling region 4. The receptors come from a man between 40 and 49 years old with primary liver carcinoma and hepatitis B virus infection. Both conserved end residues are part of each CDR3. The D gene is left open where the match is weak. Clone sizes are given selectively: once, few, many, or a class where the clone is expanded.

J gene | clone size | D gene | V gene | CDR3 protein | CDR3 DNA
TRBJ1-6 | - | - | TRBV12-3/TRBV12-4 | CTSILIGVGNSPLHF | TGTACCAGCATTTTAATCGGGGTTGGTAATTCACCCCTCCACTTT
TRBJ2-1 | - | - | TRBV28 | CASGLSVTRSEQFF | TGTGCCAGCGGTTTATCGGTGACTAGGTCCGAGCAGTTCTTC
TRBJ1-2 | - | TRBD1 | TRBV4-2 | CARSQEQGTNYGYTF | TGTGCCAGGAGCCAAGAACAGGGGACAAACTATGGCTACACCTTC
TRBJ2-6 | - | TRBD1 | TRBV6-5 | CDSSLWTGMKAGTNALTF | TGTGACAGCAGTCTTTGGACAGGGATGAAAGCAGGGACCAACGCCCTGACTTTC
TRBJ2-5 | - | - | TRBV29-1 | CSVTGDSWETQYF | TGCAGCGTTACCGGGGACTCGTGGGAGACTCAGTACTTC
TRBJ2-5 | large | TRBD2 | TRBV29-1 | CSVGGRAAETQYF | TGCAGCGTTGGTGGGAGGGCCGCTGAGACCCAGTACTTC
TRBJ2-1 | - | TRBD2 | TRBV28 | CASGSPLAVLGNEQFF | TGTGCCAGCGGATCCCCACTAGCGGTCCTAGGGAATGAGCAGTTCTTC
TRBJ2-3 | once | TRBD1 | TRBV4-1 | CASSQPGTGVIDTQYF | TGCGCCAGCAGCCAGCCCGGGACAGGGGTTATAGATACGCAGTATTTT
TRBJ2-3 | - | - | TRBV13 | CASSSTGPDGDTRYF | TGTGCCAGCAGCTCTACGGGCCCCGACGGGGATACGCGGTATTTT
TRBJ2-3 | - | TRBD1 | TRBV4-1 | CAISQLGTGATDTQYF | TGCGCCATAAGCCAGCTCGGGACAGGGGCTACAGATACGCAGTATTTT
TRBJ2-2 | few | - | TRBV7-9 | CASSLNRGELFF | TGTGCCAGCAGCCTTAACAGGGGGGAGCTGTTTTTT
TRBJ2-7 | - | TRBD2 | TRBV4-2 | CATTRLAGVYKSHEQYF | TGTGCCACTACTAGACTAGCGGGAGTTTATAAGTCCCACGAGCAATACTTC
TRBJ2-2 | - | - | TRBV6-5 | CVSRGGGITGELFF | TGTGTCAGCAGGGGGGGTGGTATCACCGGGGAGCTGTTTTTT
TRBJ2-1 | - | - | TRBV11-1 | CASSLCLAQYNEQFF | TGTGCCAGCAGCCTATGTTTAGCCCAGTACAATGAGCAGTTCTTC
TRBJ2-7 | - | TRBD2 | TRBV13 | CASSLRGVQYF | TGTGCCAGCAGCCTCCGGGGGGTGCAATACTTC
TRBJ2-1 | - | - | TRBV6-5 | CASREYSCSYNEQFF | TGTGCCAGCAGGGAATACTCGTGCTCCTACAATGAGCAGTTCTTC
TRBJ2-7 | few | - | TRBV9 | CASTPGLSSAYEQYF | TGTGCCAGCACCCCGGGACTCTCATCAGCCTACGAGCAGTACTTC
TRBJ2-2 | - | - | TRBV11-2 | CGSLPPGVYTGKLFF | TGTGGCAGCCTCCCACCGGGAGTGTACACAGGGAAGCTGTTTTTT
TRBJ2-1 | - | - | TRBV12-3/TRBV12-4 | CASSPRLDVDERFF | TGTGCCAGCAGCCCAAGACTAGATGTCGATGAGCGCTTCTTC
TRBJ2-7 | - | TRBD2 | TRBV11-2 | CASSLSVGLADVEQYF | TGTGCCAGCAGCTTATCCGTTGGACTAGCGGACGTCGAGCAGTACTTC
TRBJ1-5 | few | - | TRBV14 | CASSQEDPGTRVYRPQHF | TGTGCCAGCAGCCAAGAAGATCCAGGGACTCGGGTATATCGGCCCCAGCATTTT
TRBJ2-7 | - | - | TRBV20-1 | CSAGPRESLTYEQYF | TGCAGTGCTGGACCTCGGGAAAGTCTAACCTACGAGCAGTACTTC
TRBJ2-3 | - | TRBD1 | TRBV11-2 | CASSLGLSTGVANDTQYF | TGTGCCAGCAGCTTAGGTCTTTCCACAGGGGTCGCCAATGATACGCAGTATTTT
TRBJ2-1 | - | TRBD1 | TRBV6-6 | CASRGQGSKDEHSF | TGTGCCAGCAGGGGACAGGGAAGTAAGGATGAGCACTCCTTC